This T cell receptor beta chain came from a study of vaccination and CD4 T cells after COVID-19. Documented treatment: approximately nine-day PBMC culture with coronavirus spike peptide pools or control peptides (ViraFEST assay). This CDR3 has 17 amino acids. Germline CDR1 MNHNS, CDR2 SASEGT. V trimming: 5 bases; J trimming: 3 bases; junction bases outside the gene matches: 11. This clonotype was seen a single time. The antigen is undetermined. The Oncomine TCR Beta short-read assay generated sequence data from the DNA of cultured CD4+ T cells. TCRdb reprocessed the PCR reads with MiXCR, giving one entry per CDR3 protein. The repertoire holds about 13,000 distinct CDR3 sequences, with approximately 40% as singletons.

Sequencing input: CD4+ T cells from blood, cultured in vitro. The chain joins TRBV6-1 to TRBJ2-1, with 9 bases that match TRBD2. The source is a human donor who had recovered from COVID-19. The chain's CDR3 is CASSPGPGLAIYNEQFF. The CDR3 DNA reads TGTGCCAGCAGTCCCGGTCCGGGACTAGCCATCTACAATGAGCAGTTCTTC.